Listed below are T cell receptor beta chains from one sample, sequenced in a study of regulatory T cells in long-lasting Graves disease. TCRdb re-called the multiplex PCR reads with MiXCR, one entry per CDR3 protein. The top ten clones hold 16% of a sample with more than 350,000 distinct CDR3 sequences, under 15% of them seen once. These same data were also listed under a study on T cells in Graves' hyperthyroidism and ophthalmopathy.

Sequencing used peripheral blood mononuclear cells (PBMCs), obtained at new diagnosis, from a patient treated with antithyroid drugs. These receptors originate from a woman aged 30 to 39 with Graves disease. The CDR3 runs from the conserved cysteine through the conserved F or W. Fields, in order: clone size, V gene, D gene, CDR3 length, J gene, CDR3 protein, CDR3 DNA. D genes are given only for firm matches. Size is stated for part of the rows, as once, few or many counts, or as a class when the clone is expanded.

clone size: many; V gene: TRBV29-1; D gene: TRBD1; CDR3 length: 15; J gene: TRBJ2-7; CDR3 protein: CSVESSRDSSYEQYF; CDR3 DNA: TGCAGCGTTGAGTCCTCCCGGGACAGCTCCTACGAGCAGTACTTC
clone size: many; V gene: TRBV6-1; D gene: TRBD1; CDR3 length: 16; J gene: TRBJ2-3; CDR3 protein: CASSEFITGAKDTQYF; CDR3 DNA: TGTGCCAGCAGTGAGTTCATAACAGGGGCGAAAGATACGCAGTATTTT
clone size: .; V gene: TRBV6-1; D gene: .; CDR3 length: 12; J gene: TRBJ1-4; CDR3 protein: CASSGSNEKLFF; CDR3 DNA: TGTGCCAGTTCGGGTTCTAATGAAAAACTGTTTTTT
clone size: .; V gene: TRBV19; D gene: .; CDR3 length: 15; J gene: TRBJ1-1; CDR3 protein: CASSPDGTMNTEAFF; CDR3 DNA: TGTGCCAGCTCGCCCGACGGGACCATGAACACTGAAGCTTTCTTT
clone size: many; V gene: TRBV12-3/TRBV12-4; D gene: .; CDR3 length: 15; J gene: TRBJ2-4; CDR3 protein: CASSPQGVAKNIQYF; CDR3 DNA: TGTGCCAGCAGTCCCCAGGGCGTAGCCAAAAACATTCAGTACTTC
clone size: few; V gene: TRBV3-1; D gene: TRBD1; CDR3 length: 13; J gene: TRBJ1-2; CDR3 protein: CASSYGQGAGYTF; CDR3 DNA: TGTGCCAGCAGCTACGGACAGGGAGCGGGCTACACCTTC
clone size: few; V gene: TRBV6-7; D gene: TRBD2; CDR3 length: 14; J gene: TRBJ2-3; CDR3 protein: CASSYSGGRDTQYF; CDR3 DNA: TGTGCCAGCAGTTACAGCGGGGGAAGGGATACGCAGTATTTT
clone size: few; V gene: TRBV5-1; D gene: TRBD2; CDR3 length: 16; J gene: TRBJ2-5; CDR3 protein: CASSYLIAGGEETQYF; CDR3 DNA: TGCGCCAGCAGCTACCTTATAGCGGGAGGGGAAGAGACCCAGTACTTC
clone size: many; V gene: TRBV10-2; D gene: TRBD2; CDR3 length: 12; J gene: TRBJ2-1; CDR3 protein: CASGLAGYEQFF; CDR3 DNA: TGCGCCAGCGGACTAGCGGGATATGAGCAGTTCTTC
clone size: few; V gene: TRBV12-3/TRBV12-4; D gene: .; CDR3 length: 14; J gene: TRBJ2-7; CDR3 protein: CATSGGGSSYEQYF; CDR3 DNA: TGTGCCACCTCGGGGGGCGGGAGCTCCTACGAGCAGTACTTC
clone size: many; V gene: TRBV28; D gene: .; CDR3 length: 14; J gene: TRBJ1-2; CDR3 protein: CASSPNPGTWDYTF; CDR3 DNA: TGTGCCAGCAGTCCAAACCCGGGGACGTGGGACTACACCTTC
clone size: few; V gene: TRBV19; D gene: .; CDR3 length: 18; J gene: TRBJ1-3; CDR3 protein: CASSIDPGTGTTGNTIYF; CDR3 DNA: TGTGCCAGTAGTATAGATCCCGGTACCGGGACAACCGGAAACACCATATATTTT
clone size: many; V gene: TRBV6-2/TRBV6-3; D gene: .; CDR3 length: 12; J gene: TRBJ2-1; CDR3 protein: CASIGNSREQFF; CDR3 DNA: TGTGCCAGCATCGGAAATAGTCGTGAGCAGTTCTTC
clone size: many; V gene: TRBV30; D gene: TRBD1; CDR3 length: 15; J gene: TRBJ2-7; CDR3 protein: CAWSGEDRVLNEQYF; CDR3 DNA: TGTGCCTGGAGTGGTGAGGACAGGGTATTAAACGAGCAGTACTTC
clone size: many; V gene: TRBV27; D gene: .; CDR3 length: 13; J gene: TRBJ2-1; CDR3 protein: CASSYNSYNEQFF; CDR3 DNA: TGTGCCAGCAGTTATAACTCCTACAATGAGCAGTTCTTC
clone size: many; V gene: TRBV5-6; D gene: TRBD1; CDR3 length: 16; J gene: TRBJ1-5; CDR3 protein: CASSSSGTGAYQPQHF; CDR3 DNA: TGTGCCAGCAGCTCTTCCGGGACAGGGGCGTACCAGCCCCAGCATTTT
clone size: few; V gene: TRBV4-1; D gene: TRBD1; CDR3 length: 16; J gene: TRBJ1-4; CDR3 protein: CASSQVPGTVREKLFF; CDR3 DNA: TGCGCCAGCAGCCAAGTCCCCGGGACAGTGCGAGAAAAACTGTTTTTT
clone size: .; V gene: TRBV25-1; D gene: .; CDR3 length: 13; J gene: TRBJ2-7; CDR3 protein: CASSEASAYEQYF; CDR3 DNA: TGTGCCAGCAGTGAGGCTAGCGCCTACGAGCAGTACTTC
clone size: .; V gene: TRBV20-1; D gene: .; CDR3 length: 13; J gene: TRBJ1-1; CDR3 protein: CSARVPGTTEAFF; CDR3 DNA: TGCAGTGCACGGGTCCCAGGGACGACTGAAGCTTTCTTT
clone size: many; V gene: TRBV6-4; D gene: .; CDR3 length: 14; J gene: TRBJ1-6; CDR3 protein: CASSDGTDNSPLHF; CDR3 DNA: TGTGCCAGCAGTGATGGGACGGATAATTCACCCCTCCACTTT
clone size: many; V gene: TRBV3-1; D gene: .; CDR3 length: 13; J gene: TRBJ1-1; CDR3 protein: CASSQRGRGEAFF; CDR3 DNA: TGTGCCAGCAGCCAGAGGGGCAGGGGAGAAGCTTTCTTT
clone size: many; V gene: TRBV6-1; D gene: .; CDR3 length: 13; J gene: TRBJ2-5; CDR3 protein: CASSEALGRLQYF; CDR3 DNA: TGTGCCAGCAGTGAAGCCTTAGGCAGGCTCCAGTACTTC
clone size: many; V gene: TRBV20-1; D gene: TRBD2; CDR3 length: 16; J gene: TRBJ2-3; CDR3 protein: CSARILAGVSADTQYF; CDR3 DNA: TGCAGTGCTAGGATCCTAGCGGGAGTTTCGGCAGATACGCAGTATTTT
clone size: few; V gene: TRBV24-1; D gene: .; CDR3 length: 13; J gene: TRBJ2-5; CDR3 protein: CATSDRGQETQYF; CDR3 DNA: TGTGCCACCAGTGATAGGGGACAAGAGACCCAGTACTTC
clone size: many; V gene: TRBV24-1; D gene: .; CDR3 length: 12; J gene: TRBJ1-2; CDR3 protein: CATSDFVDGYTF; CDR3 DNA: TGTGCCACCAGTGATTTTGTTGATGGCTACACCTTC
clone size: many; V gene: TRBV27; D gene: TRBD1; CDR3 length: 16; J gene: TRBJ2-2; CDR3 protein: CASSPWDRANTGELFF; CDR3 DNA: TGTGCCAGCAGTCCGTGGGACAGGGCGAACACCGGGGAGCTGTTTTTT
clone size: many; V gene: TRBV3-1; D gene: TRBD1; CDR3 length: 13; J gene: TRBJ1-2; CDR3 protein: CASSLQGGRGYTF; CDR3 DNA: TGTGCCAGCAGCCTACAGGGGGGTAGAGGCTACACCTTC
clone size: many; V gene: TRBV2; D gene: TRBD2; CDR3 length: 11; J gene: TRBJ2-7; CDR3 protein: CASRLAGIMYF; CDR3 DNA: TGTGCCAGCCGGCTAGCGGGAATCATGTACTTC
clone size: many; V gene: TRBV10-3; D gene: .; CDR3 length: 15; J gene: TRBJ1-5; CDR3 protein: CAISESGLSNQPQHF; CDR3 DNA: TGTGCCATCAGTGAGTCGGGGCTTAGCAATCAGCCCCAGCATTTT
clone size: few; V gene: TRBV19; D gene: .; CDR3 length: 16; J gene: TRBJ2-2; CDR3 protein: CASMGRWVTNTGELFF; CDR3 DNA: TGTGCCAGTATGGGTCGGTGGGTAACGAACACCGGGGAGCTGTTTTTT
clone size: .; V gene: TRBV19; D gene: .; CDR3 length: 16; J gene: TRBJ2-7; CDR3 protein: CASSIDRDRVSYEQYF; CDR3 DNA: TGTGCCAGTAGTATAGATAGAGACAGAGTCTCCTACGAGCAGTACTTC
clone size: many; V gene: TRBV7-9; D gene: .; CDR3 length: 14; J gene: TRBJ2-7; CDR3 protein: CASSLDRFSYEQYF; CDR3 DNA: TGTGCCAGCAGCTTGGACAGATTCTCCTACGAGCAGTACTTC
clone size: many; V gene: TRBV28; D gene: .; CDR3 length: 13; J gene: TRBJ2-7; CDR3 protein: CASPLVGPWEQYF; CDR3 DNA: TGTGCCAGCCCCCTCGTAGGGCCCTGGGAGCAGTACTTC
clone size: .; V gene: TRBV12-3/TRBV12-4; D gene: .; CDR3 length: 13; J gene: TRBJ1-1; CDR3 protein: CASSLRQYTEAFF; CDR3 DNA: TGTGCCAGCAGTTTGAGACAGTACACTGAAGCTTTCTTT
clone size: few; V gene: TRBV19; D gene: .; CDR3 length: 20; J gene: TRBJ2-6; CDR3 protein: CASSPLPADIFHSGANVLTF; CDR3 DNA: TGTGCCAGTAGCCCACTACCAGCGGACATATTCCATTCTGGGGCCAACGTCCTGACTTTC
clone size: many; V gene: TRBV29-1; D gene: TRBD1; CDR3 length: 14; J gene: TRBJ1-5; CDR3 protein: CSVEGRGFNQPQHF; CDR3 DNA: TGCAGCGTTGAAGGCAGGGGGTTCAACCAGCCCCAGCATTTT
clone size: .; V gene: TRBV20-1; D gene: .; CDR3 length: 14; J gene: TRBJ1-5; CDR3 protein: CSARDRMGNQPQHF; CDR3 DNA: TGCAGTGCTAGAGATAGAATGGGGAATCAGCCCCAGCATTTT
clone size: .; V gene: TRBV24-1; D gene: .; CDR3 length: 15; J gene: TRBJ1-5; CDR3 protein: CATSDGSAGDQPQHF; CDR3 DNA: TGTGCCACCAGTGATGGGTCAGCAGGTGATCAGCCCCAGCATTTT
clone size: many; V gene: TRBV11-3; D gene: .; CDR3 length: 13; J gene: TRBJ1-1; CDR3 protein: CASSFQGSTEAFF; CDR3 DNA: TGTGCCAGCAGCTTTCAGGGGAGCACTGAAGCTTTCTTT
clone size: few; V gene: TRBV14; D gene: TRBD2; CDR3 length: 18; J gene: TRBJ2-1; CDR3 protein: CASSSTGGLAGGVDEQFF; CDR3 DNA: TGTGCCAGCAGCTCTACCGGCGGGCTAGCGGGGGGGGTGGATGAGCAGTTCTTC
clone size: few; V gene: TRBV24-1; D gene: .; CDR3 length: 15; J gene: TRBJ2-3; CDR3 protein: CATSSVLQGVSTQYF; CDR3 DNA: TGTGCCACCAGTTCTGTTTTGCAGGGTGTTTCTACGCAGTATTTT
clone size: many; V gene: TRBV20-1; D gene: .; CDR3 length: 13; J gene: TRBJ2-6; CDR3 protein: CSASSSGANVLTF; CDR3 DNA: TGCAGTGCTAGTAGCTCTGGGGCCAACGTCCTGACTTTC
clone size: .; V gene: TRBV4-1; D gene: .; CDR3 length: 14; J gene: TRBJ2-7; CDR3 protein: CASSQISSADEQYF; CDR3 DNA: TGCGCCAGCAGCCAAATCAGTAGCGCTGACGAGCAGTACTTC
clone size: many; V gene: TRBV11-2; D gene: TRBD2; CDR3 length: 16; J gene: TRBJ2-4; CDR3 protein: CASSLVISTSENIQYF; CDR3 DNA: TGTGCCAGCAGCTTAGTTATTTCGACTAGCGAGAACATTCAGTACTTC
clone size: few; V gene: TRBV30; D gene: .; CDR3 length: 13; J gene: TRBJ1-3; CDR3 protein: CGGGRNSGNTIYF; CDR3 DNA: TGTGGAGGTGGGCGTAACTCTGGAAACACCATATATTTT
clone size: few; V gene: TRBV2; D gene: .; CDR3 length: 13; J gene: TRBJ1-1; CDR3 protein: CASSDPGTTEAFF; CDR3 DNA: TGTGCCAGCAGTGATCCGGGGACCACTGAAGCTTTCTTT
clone size: many; V gene: TRBV7-3; D gene: .; CDR3 length: 17; J gene: TRBJ2-3; CDR3 protein: CASSLTGREIGTDTQYF; CDR3 DNA: TGTGCCAGCAGCTTAACTGGTCGGGAGATCGGTACAGATACGCAGTATTTT
clone size: .; V gene: TRBV7-2; D gene: TRBD2; CDR3 length: 15; J gene: TRBJ2-1; CDR3 protein: CASSKLAGGEHEQFF; CDR3 DNA: TGTGCCAGCAGTAAACTAGCGGGAGGGGAACATGAGCAGTTCTTC
clone size: many; V gene: TRBV30; D gene: .; CDR3 length: 12; J gene: TRBJ2-4; CDR3 protein: CAWSVVKNIQYF; CDR3 DNA: TGTGCCTGGAGTGTAGTCAAAAACATTCAGTACTTC